This T cell receptor beta chain originates from a study of T cell responses to AZD1222 COVID-19 vaccine. The repertoire was sequenced with immunoSEQ multiplex PCR; TCRdb's copy has only in-frame clones and lacks some. The sample has 95,000 to 100,000 clones, about nine tenths seen once; the top ten hold about 16%. Trimming cost V 2 bases and J 2 bases, with 13 bases left between them. The CDR3 runs to 15 residues. Germline V gene sequence: CDR1 SGHDT, CDR2 YYEEEE. The rearrangement links TRBV5-6 to TRBJ1-2, with D possibly TRBD1 on 5 matching bases. The TCR was taken from an adult who received the AZD1222 COVID-19 vaccine. Sequenced material: peripheral blood, taken 28 days after the second AZD1222 dose. The CDR3 DNA reads TGTGCCAGCAGCTTCATCTCGGGACGGAACTATGGCTACACCTTC. Its protein is CASSFISGRNYGYTF.